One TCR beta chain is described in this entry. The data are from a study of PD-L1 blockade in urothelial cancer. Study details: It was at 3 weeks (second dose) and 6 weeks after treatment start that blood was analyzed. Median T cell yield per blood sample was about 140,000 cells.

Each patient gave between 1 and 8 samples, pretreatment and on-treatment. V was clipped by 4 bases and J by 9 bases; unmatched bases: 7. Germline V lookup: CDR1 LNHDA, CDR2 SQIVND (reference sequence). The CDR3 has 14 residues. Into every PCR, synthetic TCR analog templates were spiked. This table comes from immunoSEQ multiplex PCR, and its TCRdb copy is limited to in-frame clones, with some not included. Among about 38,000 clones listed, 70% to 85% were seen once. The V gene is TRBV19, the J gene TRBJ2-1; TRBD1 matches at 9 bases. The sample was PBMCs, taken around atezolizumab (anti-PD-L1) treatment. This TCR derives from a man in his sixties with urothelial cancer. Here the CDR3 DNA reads TGTGCCAGTAGTAGTGGACAGGGGATCGGTGAGCAGTTCTTC. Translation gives CASSSGQGIGEQFF.